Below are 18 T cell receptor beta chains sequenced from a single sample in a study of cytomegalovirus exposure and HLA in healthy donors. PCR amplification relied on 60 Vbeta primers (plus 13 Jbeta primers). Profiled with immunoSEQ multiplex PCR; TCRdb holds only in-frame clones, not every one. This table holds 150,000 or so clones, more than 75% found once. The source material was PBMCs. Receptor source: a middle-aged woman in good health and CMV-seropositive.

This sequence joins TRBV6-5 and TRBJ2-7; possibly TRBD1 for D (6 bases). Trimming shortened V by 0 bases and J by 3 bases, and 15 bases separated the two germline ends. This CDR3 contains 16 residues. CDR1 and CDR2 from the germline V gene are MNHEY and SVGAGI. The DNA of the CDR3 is TGTGCCAGCAGTTACTCGATTTTTGGACAGAACTACGAGCAGTACTTC. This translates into CASSYSIFGQNYEQYF.

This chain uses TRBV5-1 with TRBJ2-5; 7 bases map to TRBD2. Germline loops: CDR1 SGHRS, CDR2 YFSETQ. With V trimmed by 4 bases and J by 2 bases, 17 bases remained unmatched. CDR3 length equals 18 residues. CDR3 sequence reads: CASSAPTGGLGRQETQYF. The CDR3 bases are TGCGCCAGCAGCGCACCTACGGGTGGACTAGGCAGGCAAGAGACCCAGTACTTC. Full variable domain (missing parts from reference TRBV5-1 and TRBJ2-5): KAGVTQTPRYLIKTRGQQVTLSCSPISGHRSVSWYQQTPGQGLQFLFEYFSETQRNKGNFPGRFSGRQFSNSRSEMNVSTLELGDSALYLCASSAPTGGLGRQETQYFGPGTRLLVL.

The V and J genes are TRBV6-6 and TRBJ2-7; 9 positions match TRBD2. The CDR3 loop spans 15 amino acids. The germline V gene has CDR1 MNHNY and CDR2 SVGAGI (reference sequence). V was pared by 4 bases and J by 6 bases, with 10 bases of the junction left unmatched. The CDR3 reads CASSFGGRAGGEQYF. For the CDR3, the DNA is TGTGCCAGCAGTTTTGGCGGGAGGGCCGGCGGCGAGCAGTACTTC.

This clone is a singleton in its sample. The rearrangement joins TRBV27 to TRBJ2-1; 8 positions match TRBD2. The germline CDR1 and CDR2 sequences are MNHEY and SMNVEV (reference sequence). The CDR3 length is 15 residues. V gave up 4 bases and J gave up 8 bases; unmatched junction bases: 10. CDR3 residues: CASSSGRGAGDEQFF. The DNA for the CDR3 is TGTGCCAGCAGTTCTGGGCGGGGGGCGGGCGATGAGCAGTTCTTC.

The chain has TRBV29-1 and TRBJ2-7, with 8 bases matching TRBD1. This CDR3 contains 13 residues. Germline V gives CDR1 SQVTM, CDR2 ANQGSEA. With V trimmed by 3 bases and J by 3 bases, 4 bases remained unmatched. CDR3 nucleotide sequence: TGCAGCGTTGAGGGCAGGGGGCACTACGAGCAGTACTTC. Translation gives CSVEGRGHYEQYF.

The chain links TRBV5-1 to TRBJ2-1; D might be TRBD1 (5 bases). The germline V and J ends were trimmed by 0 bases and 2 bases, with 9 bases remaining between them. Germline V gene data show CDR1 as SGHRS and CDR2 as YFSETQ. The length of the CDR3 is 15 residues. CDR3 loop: CASSLAPGPYNEQFF. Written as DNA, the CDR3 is TGCGCCAGCAGCTTGGCGCCAGGGCCCTACAATGAGCAGTTCTTC.

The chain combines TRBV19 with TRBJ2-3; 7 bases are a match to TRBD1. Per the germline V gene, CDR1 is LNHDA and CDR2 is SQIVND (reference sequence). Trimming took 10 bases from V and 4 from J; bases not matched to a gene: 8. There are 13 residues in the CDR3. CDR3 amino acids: CATGRTGADTQYF. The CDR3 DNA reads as TGTGCCACTGGCCGAACAGGGGCAGATACGCAGTATTTT.

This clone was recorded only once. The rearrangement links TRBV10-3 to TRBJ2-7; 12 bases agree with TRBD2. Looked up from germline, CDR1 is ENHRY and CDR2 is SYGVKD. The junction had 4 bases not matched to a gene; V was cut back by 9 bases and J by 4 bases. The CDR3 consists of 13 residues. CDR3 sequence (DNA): TGTGCCATTCGGACTAGCGGGACATACGAGCAGTACTTC. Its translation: CAIRTSGTYEQYF.

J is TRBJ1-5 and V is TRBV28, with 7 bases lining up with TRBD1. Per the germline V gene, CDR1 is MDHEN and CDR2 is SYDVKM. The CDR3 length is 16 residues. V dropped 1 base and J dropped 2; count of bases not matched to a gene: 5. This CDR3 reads CASSLLTGRGNQPQHF. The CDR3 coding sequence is TGTGCCAGCAGTTTATTGACAGGGAGAGGCAATCAGCCCCAGCATTTT.

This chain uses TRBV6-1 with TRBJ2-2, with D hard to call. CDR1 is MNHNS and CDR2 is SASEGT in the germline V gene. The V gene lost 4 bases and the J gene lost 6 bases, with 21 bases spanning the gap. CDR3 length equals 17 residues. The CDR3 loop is CASSGEDISKDSGELFF. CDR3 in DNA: TGTGCCAGCAGTGGTGAAGATATTAGCAAAGATTCCGGGGAGCTGTTTTTT.

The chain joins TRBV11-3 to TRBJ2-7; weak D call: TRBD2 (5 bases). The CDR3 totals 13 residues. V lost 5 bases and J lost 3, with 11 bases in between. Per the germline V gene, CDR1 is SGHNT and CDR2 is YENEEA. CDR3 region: CASSHGLVYEQYF. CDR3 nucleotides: TGTGCCAGCAGCCATGGACTCGTCTACGAGCAGTACTTC.

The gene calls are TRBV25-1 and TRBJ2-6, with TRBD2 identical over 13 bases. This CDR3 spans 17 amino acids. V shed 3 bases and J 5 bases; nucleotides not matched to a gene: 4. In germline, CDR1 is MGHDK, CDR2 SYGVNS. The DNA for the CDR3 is TGTGCCAGCAGTGAGGGACTAGCGGGGTGGAGGGCCAACGTCCTGACTTTC. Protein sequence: CASSEGLAGWRANVLTF. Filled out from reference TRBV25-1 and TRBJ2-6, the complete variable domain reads EADIYQTPRYLVIGTGKKITLECSQTMGHDKMYWYQQDPGMELHLIHYSYGVNSTEKGDLSSESTVSRIRTEHFPLTLESARPSHTSQYLCASSEGLAGWRANVLTFGAGSRLTVL.

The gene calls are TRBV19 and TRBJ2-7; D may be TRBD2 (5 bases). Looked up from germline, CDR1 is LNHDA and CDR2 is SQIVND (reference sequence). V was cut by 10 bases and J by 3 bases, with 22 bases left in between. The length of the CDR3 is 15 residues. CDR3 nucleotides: TGTGCCACCCGTGGCAGCAGCGGCGGGCACTACGAGCAGTACTTC. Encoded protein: CATRGSSGGHYEQYF.

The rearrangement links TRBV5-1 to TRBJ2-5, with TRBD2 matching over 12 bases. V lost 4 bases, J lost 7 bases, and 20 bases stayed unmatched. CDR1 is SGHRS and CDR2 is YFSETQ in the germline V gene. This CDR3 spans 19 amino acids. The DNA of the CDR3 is TGCGCCAGCAGCACGTACCCAACTAGCGGGAGGTTGTTGTATGGGACCCAGTACTTC. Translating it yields CASSTYPTSGRLLYGTQYF.

CDR3: CASSFFPTGGTDTQYF. The CDR3 bases are TGTGCCAGCAGCTTCTTCCCTACAGGGGGCACAGATACGCAGTATTTT. The V gene is TRBV7-6, the J gene TRBJ2-3, with TRBD1 matching 7 bases. Germline CDR1 reads SGHVS; CDR2 reads FNYEAQ. This CDR3 has 16 residues. V lost 3 bases and J lost 1; bases outside the gene matches: 7.

Here the CDR3 DNA reads TGTGCCAGTAGTATGGGGGGGACAGGGGGCTTCGAGCAGTACTTC. Its protein product is CASSMGGTGGFEQYF. The chain uses TRBV19 and TRBJ2-7; the match to TRBD1 covers 12 bases. CDR1 and CDR2 (germline): LNHDA, SQIVND (reference sequence). The length of the CDR3 is 15 residues. V gave up 3 bases and J gave up 6 bases; unmatched junction bases: 6.

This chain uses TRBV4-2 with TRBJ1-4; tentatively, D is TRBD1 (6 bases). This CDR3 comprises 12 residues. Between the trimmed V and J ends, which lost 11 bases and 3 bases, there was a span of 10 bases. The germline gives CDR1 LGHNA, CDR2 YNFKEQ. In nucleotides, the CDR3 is TGTGCCGCCGGGACACCTAATGAAAAACTGTTTTTT. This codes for CAAGTPNEKLFF.

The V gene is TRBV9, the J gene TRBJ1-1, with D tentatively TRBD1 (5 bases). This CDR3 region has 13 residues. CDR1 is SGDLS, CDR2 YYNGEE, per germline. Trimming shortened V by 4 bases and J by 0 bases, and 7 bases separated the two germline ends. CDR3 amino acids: CASSSRVNTEAFF. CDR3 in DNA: TGTGCCAGCAGCTCCAGGGTGAACACTGAAGCTTTCTTT. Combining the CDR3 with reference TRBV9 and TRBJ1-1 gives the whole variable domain DSGVTQTPKHLITATGQRVTLRCSPRSGDLSVYWYQQSLDQGLQFLIQYYNGEERAKGNILERFSAQQFPDLHSELNLSSLELGDSALYFCASSSRVNTEAFFGQGTRLTVV.